This passage covers 18 T cell receptor beta chains from one sample sequenced in a study of cytomegalovirus exposure and HLA in healthy donors. PCR primers comprised 60 Vbeta and 13 Jbeta primers. The method was immunoSEQ multiplex PCR; TCRdb's version includes in-frame clones alone and lacks a portion of them. The sample includes around 70,000 clones, about 75% of them seen just once. Sequencing was done on a sample of PBMCs. Every receptor here comes from a man aged 60 to 69 in good health and CMV-seropositive.

V is TRBV5-1 and J is TRBJ2-1; 11 bases align to TRBD2. Germline CDR1 SGHRS, CDR2 YFSETQ. This CDR3 spans 15 amino acids. The V and J ends lost 2 bases and 10 bases, in that order; junction bases with no gene match: 8. DNA for the CDR3: TGCGCCAGCAGCTTAGGCCTAGCGGGGGGTAGGGAGCAGTTCTTC. It codes for CASSLGLAGGREQFF.

The genes are TRBV5-1 and TRBJ2-2; 12 nucleotides match TRBD2. This CDR3 is 17 amino acids long. Trimming cost V 4 bases and J 5 bases; bases outside gene matches: 9. Germline values: CDR1 SGHRS, CDR2 YFSETQ. CDR3 nucleotide sequence: TGCGCCAGCAGCCCGGCCACTAGCGGGAGGATAACCGGGGAGCTGTTTTTT. Translating gives CASSPATSGRITGELFF.

Only a few counts were recorded for this clone. V gene TRBV29-1 combines with J gene TRBJ2-1; TRBD2 might be the D (6 bases). V was cut by 5 bases and J by 4 bases, with 24 bases left in between. From germline, CDR1 is SQVTM and CDR2 ANQGSEA. The CDR3 totals 17 residues. Here the CDR3 DNA reads TGCAGCGTTTCTAGCGACCCCTTCCTCGTCGGGTACAATGAGCAGTTCTTC. Translating it yields CSVSSDPFLVGYNEQFF.

CDR3 DNA: TGCAGCGTTGTCGGGACTCGCTCCTACAATGAGCAGTTCTTC. Residues: CSVVGTRSYNEQFF. V and J are TRBV29-1 and TRBJ2-1; D perhaps matches TRBD2 (6 bases). Germline CDR1 reads SQVTM; CDR2 reads ANQGSEA. Trimming pared 4 bases from V and 0 bases from J, leaving 10 bases between. CDR3 size: 14 residues.

The chain has TRBV9 and TRBJ1-1; 8 bases are a match to TRBD1. Germline-derived CDR1 and CDR2 are SGDLS and YYNGEE. The CDR3 runs 16 residues. With 0 bases clipped from V and 3 bases from J, the junction kept 7 bases outside the gene matches. CDR3 region: CASSVEGTGGYTEAFF. Here the CDR3 DNA reads TGTGCCAGCAGCGTAGAGGGGACAGGAGGCTACACTGAAGCTTTCTTT.

The chain combines TRBV7-6 with TRBJ2-1; D remains unclear. This CDR3 has 15 residues. Deletions cut 1 base from V and 0 bases from J, with 7 bases between. The germline CDR1 and CDR2 sequences are SGHVS and FNYEAQ. The CDR3 region is CASSLVAVSYNEQFF. The CDR3 nucleotides are TGTGCCAGCAGCTTAGTGGCGGTCTCCTACAATGAGCAGTTCTTC. Filled out from reference TRBV7-6 and TRBJ2-1, the complete variable domain reads GAGVSQSPRYKVTKRGQDVALRCDPISGHVSLYWYRQALGQGPEFLTYFNYEAQQDKSGLPNDRFSAERPEGSISTLTIQRTEQRDSAMYRCASSLVAVSYNEQFFGPGTRLTVL.

The V gene is TRBV4-1, the J gene TRBJ2-2; 9 bases align to TRBD1. The V and J ends lost 4 bases and 1 base, in that order; junction bases with no gene match: 1. The CDR3 runs to 15 residues. CDR1 is MGHRA, CDR2 YSYEKL, per germline. CDR3: CASSPDRGNTGELFF. DNA for the CDR3: TGCGCCAGCAGCCCGGACAGGGGGAACACCGGGGAGCTGTTTTTT.

This clone was seen only once. The chain uses TRBV19 and TRBJ2-7, with TRBD1 identical over 10 bases. The CDR3 covers 17 residues. Germline CDR1 LNHDA, CDR2 SQIVND (reference sequence). V shed 3 bases, J shed 3 bases, and the junction held 11 bases outside the gene matches. This CDR3 is CASSIDYPGTGVYEQYF. The CDR3 DNA follows: TGTGCCAGTAGTATTGACTATCCCGGGACAGGGGTCTACGAGCAGTACTTC.

DNA of the CDR3: TGTGCCAGCAGCCAAGGACAGTTTAATGAAAAACTGTTTTTT. It specifies CASSQGQFNEKLFF. The chain combines TRBV7-2 with TRBJ1-4; possible D gene TRBD1, 6 bases. The CDR3 covers 14 residues. From germline, CDR1 is SGHTA and CDR2 FQGNSA. V shed 5 bases and J shed 4 bases, with 11 bases lying between them.

V and J are TRBV27 and TRBJ2-1; the match to TRBD2 covers 7 bases. The CDR3 is 11 residues long. Germline V gives CDR1 MNHEY, CDR2 SMNVEV (reference sequence). The CDR3 DNA reads TGTGCTCCGCGGGCGGGGGATGAGCAGTTCTTC. Its translation is CAPRAGDEQFF.

The J gene is TRBJ2-3, the V gene TRBV5-8; tentatively, D is TRBD2 (6 bases). Germline V CDR1 and CDR2: SGHTS, YDEGEE. Trimming stripped 5 bases from V and 0 bases from J, with 13 bases between. The CDR3 runs 15 residues. The chain's CDR3 is CASSRDLSSTDTQYF. CDR3 in DNA: TGTGCCAGCAGTCGGGACTTATCTAGCACAGATACGCAGTATTTT.

Worth noting for this clone: The junction differs from germline at one of its ends, possibly a read error. This chain joins TRBV2 and TRBJ2-7; the D is unclear. This CDR3 is 13 amino acids long. CDR1 is SNHLY and CDR2 is FYNNEI in the germline V gene. CDR3 DNA sequence: TGTGCCGGCAGTGATGGGCTGTCCTACGAGCAGTACTTC. Its protein product is CAGSDGLSYEQYF.

V and J are TRBV4-1 and TRBJ2-2, with 8 positions matching TRBD1. Germline lookup yields CDR1 MGHRA and CDR2 YSYEKL. V shed 3 bases and J 6 bases; nucleotides not matched to a gene: 9. CDR3 length: 16 residues. The CDR3 coding sequence is TGCGCCAGCAGCCAGCACAAACAGGGGGGATCCGGGGAGCTGTTTTTT. Its translation: CASSQHKQGGSGELFF.

The J gene is TRBJ2-6, the V gene TRBV30, with D tentatively TRBD2 (7 bases). CDR3 length equals 16 residues. Germline lookup yields CDR1 GTSNPN and CDR2 SVGIG (reference sequence). Trimming took 3 bases from V and 2 from J, leaving 14 bases between them. Here the CDR3 reads CAWRGRGGAGANVLTF. The CDR3 nucleotides are TGTGCCTGGAGAGGGAGGGGGGGCGCTGGGGCCAACGTCCTGACTTTC. Based on the CDR3 plus reference TRBV30 and TRBJ2-6, the full variable domain is SQTIHQWPATLVQPVGSPLSLECTVEGTSNPNLYWYRQAAGRGLQLLFYSVGIGQISSEVPQNLSASRPQDRQFILSSKKLLLSDSGFYLCAWRGRGGAGANVLTFGAGSRLTVL.

V is TRBV19 and J is TRBJ2-7; 7 bases agree with TRBD2. Germline V gives CDR1 LNHDA, CDR2 SQIVND (reference sequence). The CDR3 totals 15 residues. Unmatched junction bases numbered 9, after V lost 7 bases and J lost 0 bases. CDR3 region: CASTPGASGSYEQYF. CDR3 nucleotide sequence: TGTGCCAGTACCCCCGGGGCTAGCGGCTCCTACGAGCAGTACTTC.

CDR3: CASSVSTGQPSYEQYF. The CDR3 DNA sequence: TGTGCCAGCAGCGTATCTACGGGACAACCCTCCTACGAGCAGTACTTC. The chain has TRBV9 and TRBJ2-7, with D perhaps TRBD1 (6 bases). V dropped 1 base and J dropped 0 bases, with 14 bases sitting between them. Looked up from germline, CDR1 is SGDLS and CDR2 is YYNGEE. CDR3 length: 16 amino acids.

The chain couples TRBV9 to TRBJ2-7; tentatively, D is TRBD2 (6 bases). Trimming took off 0 bases at V and 2 bases at J, with 12 bases between the two ends. The germline CDR1 and CDR2 sequences are SGDLS and YYNGEE. This CDR3 region has 15 residues. The CDR3 DNA sequence: TGTGCCAGCAGCGTAGGGGGAGGCTCGCCCTACGAGCAGTACTTC. Translation gives CASSVGGGSPYEQYF.

V gene TRBV6-1 combines with J gene TRBJ1-5, with 7 bases aligning to TRBD1. V lost 7 bases to trimming and J lost 5 bases; unmatched junction nucleotides: 8. The CDR3 is 14 amino acids. Per germline, CDR1 MNHNS and CDR2 SASEGT. The CDR3 nucleotides read TGTGCCAGCACTGCAGGGGGAAGTTATCAGCCCCAGCATTTT. Protein product: CASTAGGSYQPQHF.